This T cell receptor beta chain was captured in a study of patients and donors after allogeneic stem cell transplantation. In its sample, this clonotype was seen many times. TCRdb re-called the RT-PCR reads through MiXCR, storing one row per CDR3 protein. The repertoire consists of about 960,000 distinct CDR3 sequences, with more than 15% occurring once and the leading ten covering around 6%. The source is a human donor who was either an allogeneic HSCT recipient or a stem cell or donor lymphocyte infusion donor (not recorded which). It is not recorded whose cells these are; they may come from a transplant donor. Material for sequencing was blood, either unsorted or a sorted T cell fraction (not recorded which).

The CDR3 region is CASSFWGGGNTIYF. In DNA form, the CDR3 reads TGTGCCAGCAGTTTTTGGGGAGGTGGAAACACCATATATTTT. The genes are TRBV12-3 or TRBV12-4 and TRBJ1-3; no clear D. The CDR3 covers 14 residues. The V end lost 3 bases, the J end lost 3 bases, and 9 bases lay between the germline ends.